This T cell receptor beta chain was retrieved from a study of OX40 agonist ivuxolimab in advanced cancers. Some clones are missing from TCRdb's copy, which holds only in-frame ones; the method was immunoSEQ multiplex PCR. The table records about 17,000 clones, over 90% of them present only once. Trimming took off 0 bases at V and 9 bases at J, with 10 bases between the two ends. Per the germline V gene, CDR1 is SGHRS and CDR2 is YFSETQ. CDR3 length: 13 residues. This TCR derives from an adult with an advanced solid tumor such as melanoma, head and neck, liver or kidney cancer. V and J are TRBV5-1 and TRBJ2-1; D is ambiguous. The sequencing used CD4+ or CD8+ T cells sorted from blood, collected in a trial of the OX40 agonist ivuxolimab. CDR3: CASSLGPGSEQFF. The DNA of the CDR3 is TGCGCCAGCAGCTTGGGTCCCGGAAGTGAGCAGTTCTTC.